This T cell receptor (beta chain) is drawn from a study of T cell responses to AZD1222 COVID-19 vaccine. Study-level results: Vaccination with two AZD1222 doses was followed by a rise in Spike-specific TCR breadth and depth. Nearly half of spike-specific TCRs reportedly target variant regions that are unmutated in the B.1.351 and B.1.1.7 variants.

Clones were sequenced by immunoSEQ multiplex PCR, and TCRdb holds only the in-frame ones, with some missing. The sample lists roughly 120,000 clones; 86% were seen once. Deletions cut 4 bases from V and 4 bases from J, with 20 bases between. The V gene's germline CDR1 is SGDLS and CDR2 YYNGEE. The CDR3 consists of 17 residues. This clone was counted between two and nine times. The antigen is undetermined. The gene calls are TRBV9 and TRBJ2-2; TRBD1 is a possible D gene (7 bases). This TCR was sampled from an adult who received the AZD1222 COVID-19 vaccine. Specimen: peripheral blood, collected 28 days after the second AZD1222 dose. The CDR3 region has the DNA TGTGCCAGCAGCTCCCCCAGGGGGACTCCCAGCACCGGGGAGCTGTTTTTT. Amino acid sequence: CASSSPRGTPSTGELFF.